This TCR beta chain is from a study of response to subunit inactivated influenza vaccine. General study points: Only a handful of new T cells, the authors suggested, are recruited with each seasonal influenza vaccination.

TCRdb called the RT-PCR reads again in MiXCR, with one record for every CDR3 protein. The sample lists 450,000 to 500,000 distinct CDR3 sequences, roughly 11% seen once, with 10% to 15% in the top ten. A word on this clonotype: As yet, its antigen is unknown.

The sample was PBMCs from blood, taken roughly 47 days after vaccination. This receptor was identified in a middle-aged man who received an inactivated influenza vaccine.

For the CDR3, the DNA is TGCGCCAGCAGCTTGGGCCTGGGGGCGAACACAGATACGCAGTATTTT. It codes for CASSLGLGANTDTQYF. The V call is TRBV5-1, the J call TRBJ2-3, with D maybe TRBD1 (6 bases). CDR1 is SGHRS, CDR2 YFSETQ, per germline. The V and J ends lost 0 bases and 2 bases respectively, with 13 bases between them. This CDR3 comprises 16 residues.